The clone carrying this T cell receptor beta chain was counted a few times. The hyperthyroidism patients had all been newly diagnosed, and their disease duration was under 2 months. Their ages ranged from 18 to 65 years. The diagnostic basis comprised clinical symptoms, serum thyroxine and TRAb, thyroid ultrasound and orbital computed tomography. This CDR3 contains 15 residues. Deletions cut 1 base from V and 3 bases from J, with 14 bases between. Per the germline V gene, CDR1 is GTSNPN and CDR2 is SVGIG (reference sequence). These data belong to a study of T cells in Graves' hyperthyroidism and ophthalmopathy. Across the study: Blood from the periphery was taken at initial diagnosis, before any treatment.

Researchers took RNA transcripts and amplified the TCR beta CDR3 regions from them. HTBI primers were the set used in a first-round RT-PCR of the TCR CDR3. TCRdb redid the calling of the multiplex PCR reads with MiXCR, one entry per CDR3 protein. Seen here are nearly 600,000 distinct CDR3 sequences, approximately 15% observed once, and the top ten hold 4.5% to 6%. This sequence originates from a woman aged 30 to 39 with Graves' hyperthyroidism that later progressed to Graves' ophthalmopathy. The J gene is TRBJ2-3, the V gene TRBV30; D may be TRBD1 or TRBD2 (5 bases each). Source material: blood. The CDR3, as DNA: TGTGCCTGGAGTGAGCCGGGGCGCGGTACAGATACGCAGTATTTT. It codes for CAWSEPGRGTDTQYF.